This T cell receptor beta chain is drawn from a study of PD-1 blockade in mismatch repair-deficient tumors. Study findings and constraints: Rapid post-treatment expansion, then contraction, generally preceding radiologic response, marked tumor-resident clones.

A single count supports this clone. As yet, its antigen is unknown. The CDR3 spans 17 residues. Germline V gene data show CDR1 as SEHNR and CDR2 as FQNEAQ (reference sequence). V was pared by 5 bases and J by 0 bases, with 17 bases between. Clones were read by immunoSEQ multiplex PCR, and TCRdb kept only the in-frame ones, dropping some. The sample has 76,000 or so clones, about 82% seen once. The sequencing here drew on peripheral blood, taken 44 weeks after starting pembrolizumab. This chain connects TRBV7-9 to TRBJ2-1; D is possibly TRBD1 (6 bases). This TCR was sampled from an adult with mismatch repair-deficient cancer. DNA of the CDR3: TGTGCCAGCAGCCTCCGCGACAGGCAGCGCTCCTACAATGAGCAGTTCTTC. This sequence encodes CASSLRDRQRSYNEQFF.